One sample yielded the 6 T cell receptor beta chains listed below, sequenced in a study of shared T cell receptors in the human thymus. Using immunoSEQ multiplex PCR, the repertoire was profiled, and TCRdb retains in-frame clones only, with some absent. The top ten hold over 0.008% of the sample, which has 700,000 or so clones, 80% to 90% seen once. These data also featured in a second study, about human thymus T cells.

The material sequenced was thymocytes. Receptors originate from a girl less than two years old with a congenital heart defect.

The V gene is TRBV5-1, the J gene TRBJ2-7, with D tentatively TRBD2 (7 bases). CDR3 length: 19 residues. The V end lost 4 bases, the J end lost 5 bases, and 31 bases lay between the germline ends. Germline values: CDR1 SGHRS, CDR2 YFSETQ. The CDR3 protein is CASSLGGESRGRTVDEQYF. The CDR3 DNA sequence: TGCGCCAGCAGCCTAGGGGGGGAGAGCAGGGGCAGAACGGTTGACGAGCAGTACTTC.

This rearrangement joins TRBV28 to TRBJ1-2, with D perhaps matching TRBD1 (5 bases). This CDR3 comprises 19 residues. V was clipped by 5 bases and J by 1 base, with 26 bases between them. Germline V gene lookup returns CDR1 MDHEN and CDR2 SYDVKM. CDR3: CASSNCRWGSKCHNYGYTF. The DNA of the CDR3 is TGTGCCAGCAGTAACTGCCGGTGGGGCAGCAAATGCCATAACTATGGCTACACCTTC.

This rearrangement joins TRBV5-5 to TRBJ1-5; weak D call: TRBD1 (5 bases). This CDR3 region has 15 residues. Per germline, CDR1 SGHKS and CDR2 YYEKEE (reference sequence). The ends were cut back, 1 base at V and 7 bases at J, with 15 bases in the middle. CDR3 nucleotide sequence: TGTGCCAGCAGCTTGTTTGTTAGGGGAGGACAGCCCCAGCATTTT. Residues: CASSLFVRGGQPQHF.

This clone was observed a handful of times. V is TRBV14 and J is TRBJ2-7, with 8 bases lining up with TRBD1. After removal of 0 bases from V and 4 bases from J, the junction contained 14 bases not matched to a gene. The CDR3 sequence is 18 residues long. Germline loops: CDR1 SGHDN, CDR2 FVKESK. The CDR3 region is CASSQERDSGTGEYEQYF. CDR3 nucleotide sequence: TGTGCCAGCAGCCAAGAAAGGGATAGTGGGACAGGAGAATACGAGCAGTACTTC.

CDR3 loop: CASSLYRSRPSYGYTF. CDR3 coding DNA: TGTGCCAGCAGCTTATATAGGAGCCGTCCCTCCTATGGCTACACCTTC. The V and J genes are TRBV7-2 and TRBJ1-2; no clear D. The germline V gene encodes CDR1 SGHTA and CDR2 FQGNSA. V was cut by 2 bases and J by 4 bases, with 17 bases left in between. The CDR3 consists of 16 residues.

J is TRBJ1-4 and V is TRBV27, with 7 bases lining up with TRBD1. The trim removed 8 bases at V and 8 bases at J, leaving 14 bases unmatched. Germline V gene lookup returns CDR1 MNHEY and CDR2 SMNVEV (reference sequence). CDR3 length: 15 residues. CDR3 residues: CASSRDRSITEKLFF. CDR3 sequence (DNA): TGTGCCAGCTCCCGGGACAGATCCATAACCGAAAAACTGTTTTTT.